This T cell receptor (beta chain) was recorded in a study of sequential checkpoint blockade in melanoma. Study summary: Arm A got nivolumab then ipilimumab; arm B the reverse, 1:1. Some 90 pretreatment tumor DNA samples were TCRβ immunosequenced. Matched biopsies came pretreatment and at week 13 for twenty-two patients.

By share of the sample, this clone is medium-sized. Trimming removed 4 bases at V and 0 bases at J, with 12 bases between. The CDR3 covers 15 residues. CDR1 is LNHDA, CDR2 SQIVND, per germline (reference sequence). Only in-frame clones appear in the TCRdb table, and some are missing; sequencing was by immunoSEQ multiplex PCR. Of over 2,000 clones in the sample, roughly 24% were seen once. The treatment was: randomized to nivolumab then ipilimumab (arm A) or the reverse (arm B). This clonotype was sampled from a human donor with melanoma. The J gene is TRBJ1-1, the V gene TRBV19; no clear D. Sequenced here: tumor tissue (inferred from file names), sampled from a patient given nivolumab and ipilimumab in sequence. CDR3: CASSRTARMNTEAFF. The CDR3 DNA sequence: TGTGCCAGTAGTAGGACGGCGAGAATGAACACTGAAGCTTTCTTT.